The TCR beta chain described here comes from a study of blood T cells in healthy people across ages. The use of a sample-barcoded 5' primer and a J-beta primer mix characterized a second PCR of roughly 6 to 12 cycles. TCRdb reprocessed the 5' RACE reads via MiXCR and lists one record per CDR3 protein. The table lists more than 1.4 million distinct CDR3 sequences, 40% to 50% of them singletons. The trim removed 3 bases at V and 6 bases at J, leaving 7 bases unmatched. This CDR3 is built from 15 residues. Looked up from germline, CDR1 is WNHNN and CDR2 is SYGVQD (reference sequence). The sequencing input was blood. The TCR originated in a woman younger than 30 in good health. The V and J genes are TRBV10-1 and TRBJ2-5; 10 nucleotides align to TRBD2. The CDR3 DNA is TGCGCCAGCAGTGATGAGCCTAGCGGGAGAAAGACCCAGTACTTC. Translation gives CASSDEPSGRKTQYF.